This TCR beta chain was sequenced during a study of lymphopenia after photon versus proton radiotherapy. Study results and caveats: Relative stability marked proton patients; photon patients lost diversity and naive cells.

Germline CDR1 is KGHSH and CDR2 is LQKENI. There are 13 residues in the CDR3. Trimming pared 3 bases from V and 4 bases from J, leaving 8 bases between. Sequencing used immunoSEQ multiplex PCR; TCRdb keeps in-frame clones, though not all of them. Of about 65,000 clones in the sample, 87% were seen once. In regard to this clone: The antigen is not known.

The chain couples TRBV18 to TRBJ2-3, with no clear D. The sequences come from peripheral blood, collected from a patient treated with proton-based radiotherapy. The clonotype comes from a man older than 75 with esophageal cancer. CDR3 coding DNA: TGTGCCAGCTCACCGGGTGCGGCAGATACGCAGTATTTT. As protein: CASSPGAADTQYF.